This record concerns one T cell receptor (beta chain) sequence. No antigen is known for it. The CDR3 sequence is 14 residues long. The V and J ends lost 5 bases and 4 bases, in that order; junction bases with no gene match: 3. Germline-derived CDR1 and CDR2 are MNHNY and SVGAGI (reference sequence). The sample originates from a study of long-term antiretroviral therapy in people with HIV. Background on the study: About a decade before 2015, the earliest samples were taken when ART was typically delayed.

An immunoSEQ assay, version v3.0, was performed at survey level. TCRdb keeps only in-frame clones here, not all; method: immunoSEQ multiplex PCR. This table has some 34,000 clones, roughly 77% appearing once. Everyone in the study who had HIV was treated in the United States. Findings and limits, study-wide: Drawn between about 2004 and 2017, the blood was possibly obtained under older ART regimens. Transplant-donor-level diversity was not reached after ART, though diversity increased.

The TCR comes from a man in his late teens or twenties with HIV. The rearrangement uses TRBV6-6 and TRBJ2-2, with TRBD1 identical over 8 bases. The starting material was unsorted PBMCs, obtained 1.9 years after starting antiretroviral therapy. In DNA, the CDR3 is TGTGCCAGCAGTAGGGACAGGTCCACCGGGGAGCTGTTTTTT. Protein sequence: CASSRDRSTGELFF.